The rows below give T cell receptor beta chains drawn from one sample of a study of blood T cell repertoires in COVID-19. The method was immunoSEQ multiplex PCR; TCRdb's version includes in-frame clones alone and lacks a portion of them. The sample lists around 310,000 clones, approximately 92% occurring once. Sequenced material: peripheral blood. The receptors were sampled from a woman in her 30s with COVID-19, enrolled during active disease. CDR3s include the opening cysteine and the closing phenylalanine or tryptophan. D genes are given only for firm matches. Clone size is given for some rows only: seen once, a few or many times, or a class if the clone is expanded.

J,V,size,D,DNA,CDR3
TRBJ1-1,TRBV18,-,-,TGTGCCAGCTCACCACAGGAGACAGCATTGAACACTGAAGCTTTCTTT,CASSPQETALNTEAFF
TRBJ2-1,TRBV7-6,-,TRBD1,TGTGCCAGCAGCCTCCTTCGGGACAGCCCCTACAATGAGCAGTTCTTC,CASSLLRDSPYNEQFF
TRBJ1-1,TRBV4-1,once,TRBD1,TGCGCCAGCAGCCAGGCAGGGGGCGGAGAAGCTTTCTTT,CASSQAGGGEAFF
TRBJ1-4,TRBV4-1,-,-,TGCGCCAGCAGCCGCCGAATGGAGAGGGCGTGGGTTGCAACTAATGAAAAACTGTTTTTT,CASSRRMERAWVATNEKLFF
TRBJ1-5,TRBV28,-,-,TGTGCCAGCAGTGAACTCACGGGGGGCCTAAGCTATCAGCCCCAGCATTTT,CASSELTGGLSYQPQHF
TRBJ2-1,TRBV6-2/TRBV6-3,-,TRBD2,TGTGCCAGCAGTTTAGCGGGAATCTCCTACAATGAGCAGTTCTTC,CASSLAGISYNEQFF
TRBJ2-1,TRBV2,-,TRBD2,TGTGCCAGCAGCGCCTTCGATTTAGCGGGAGGGCCCCACAATGAGCAGTTCTTC,CASSAFDLAGGPHNEQFF
TRBJ1-6,TRBV28,-,-,TGTGCCAGCAGTCTACCCGGGGCCTATAATTCACCCCTCCACTTT,CASSLPGAYNSPLHF
TRBJ2-5,TRBV29-1,-,-,TGCAGCCTGTCGCGGGGTCAAGAGACCCAGTACTTC,CSLSRGQETQYF
TRBJ1-1,TRBV15,-,-,TGTGCCACCAGCAGAGGCTCTTACAGGCCGAACACTGAAGCTTTCTTT,CATSRGSYRPNTEAFF
TRBJ1-3,TRBV5-5,-,TRBD1,TGTGCCAGCAGCGAATCACAGGGGGCGGTGGGAAACACCATATATTTT,CASSESQGAVGNTIYF
TRBJ1-3,TRBV6-5,once,TRBD1,TGTGCCAGCAGTCGAAACCAGGGGGCGCCCATATATTTT,CASSRNQGAPIYF
TRBJ2-5,TRBV30,-,-,TGTGCCTGGAACAGGGTACGCCAAGAGACCCAGTACTTC,CAWNRVRQETQYF
TRBJ2-2,TRBV19,-,-,TGTGCCAGTTCCCAGGGAAACACCGGGGAGCTGTTTTTT,CASSQGNTGELFF
TRBJ2-7,TRBV27,-,-,TGTGCCAGCAGTCGTCAGTCCTACGAGCAGTACTTC,CASSRQSYEQYF
TRBJ2-1,TRBV12-3/TRBV12-4,-,-,TGTGCCAGCAGTCCCCGGGCAGGGGATGAGCAGTTCTTC,CASSPRAGDEQFF
TRBJ2-5,TRBV5-1,-,TRBD1,TGCGCCAGCAGCTCCCGACAGGGGGCTGGGGAGACCCAGTACTTC,CASSSRQGAGETQYF
TRBJ2-3,TRBV6-5,-,TRBD2,TGTGCCAGCAGTTACGGTAGCGGGAGGAAGACAGATACGCAGTATTTT,CASSYGSGRKTDTQYF
TRBJ2-5,TRBV5-1,-,-,TGCGCCAGCAGCCTGCAGGGAAGGGAGACCCAGTACTTC,CASSLQGRETQYF
TRBJ2-2,TRBV28,-,-,TGTGCCAGCAGCTCTCGGGGGACGAACACCGGGGAGCTGTTTTTT,CASSSRGTNTGELFF
TRBJ2-7,TRBV5-4,once,-,TGTGCCAGCAGCCGTCCCGGGGACTCCTACGAGCAGTACTTC,CASSRPGDSYEQYF
TRBJ1-4,TRBV19,-,TRBD1,TGTGCCAGTAGTCCCCGGACAGGGTTCGTTGAAAAACTGTTTTTT,CASSPRTGFVEKLFF
TRBJ1-6,TRBV6-2/TRBV6-3,-,-,TGTGCCAGCAGTCGCGCTTCAAACTCACCCCTCCACTTT,CASSRASNSPLHF
TRBJ2-7,TRBV24-1,-,TRBD1,TGTGCCACTGGGGACAGGGACAACGAGCAGTACTTC,CATGDRDNEQYF
TRBJ2-3,TRBV9,-,TRBD2,TGTGCCAGAACTCTGGAGGGGCGGGAGATCCCTAGCACAGATACGCAGTATTTT,CARTLEGREIPSTDTQYF
TRBJ1-2,TRBV28,-,-,TGTGCCAGCAGTCCGCCGGGGGACTATGGCTACACCTTC,CASSPPGDYGYTF
TRBJ2-3,TRBV29-1,once,TRBD2,TGCAGCGTTGAAGGTATTACTAGCGGGGACAGCACAGATACGCAGTATTTT,CSVEGITSGDSTDTQYF
TRBJ2-5,TRBV24-1,-,TRBD1,TGTGCCACCAGTGACTGGGACAGGGGTCAAGAGACCCAGTACTTC,CATSDWDRGQETQYF
TRBJ2-7,TRBV7-2,-,TRBD1,TGTGCCAGCAGCGCATCCGGGACAGCTTCCTACGAGCAGTACTTC,CASSASGTASYEQYF
TRBJ2-7,TRBV20-1,once,-,TGCAGTGCTAGTGGACTACCTAGGGAAGAGCAGTACTTC,CSASGLPREEQYF
TRBJ2-1,TRBV5-8,-,-,TGTGCCAGCAGCTTGGTTGGCCCCTCCTACAATGAGCAGTTCTTC,CASSLVGPSYNEQFF
TRBJ1-3,TRBV6-4,-,-,TGTGCCAGCAGTGAATCGGGATCTGGAAACACCATATATTTT,CASSESGSGNTIYF
TRBJ1-5,TRBV6-6,-,-,TGTGCCAGCAGTTACTCCCCGAGGCAGTCCAATCAGCCCCAGCATTTT,CASSYSPRQSNQPQHF
TRBJ2-1,TRBV21-1,-,-,TGTGCCAGCAGCAAAATCCCTCCGGGACAGGGAAGCAATGAGCAGTTCTTC,CASSKIPPGQGSNEQFF
TRBJ1-1,TRBV30,-,-,TGTGCCTGTCGCCGGGAGAACCCCCAGGGAGCTTTCTTT,CACRRENPQGAFF
TRBJ1-1,TRBV28,-,TRBD1,TGTGCCAGCAGCTTAAACAGGGGTGGGGCTGAAGCTTTCTTT,CASSLNRGGAEAFF
TRBJ2-7,TRBV30,-,TRBD1,TGTGCCTGGAGTGAGAGACAGGGATATTGGGCCTACGAGCAGTACTTC,CAWSERQGYWAYEQYF
TRBJ1-4,TRBV19,once,TRBD1,TGTGCCAGTAGTATGGGACAGGTTACTAATGAAAAACTGTTTTTT,CASSMGQVTNEKLFF
TRBJ1-2,TRBV5-1,-,-,TGCGCCAGCAGCTCGACAGTCAACAACTATGGCTACACCTTC,CASSSTVNNYGYTF
TRBJ1-5,TRBV23-1,once,-,TGCGCCAGCCTCGAGGGGGTGGTTCAGCCCCAGCATTTT,CASLEGVVQPQHF
TRBJ2-1,TRBV3-1/TRBV3-2,few,-,TGTGCCAGCAGGATGGGCAGCAATGAGCAGTTCTTC,CASRMGSNEQFF
TRBJ2-7,TRBV21-1,-,-,TGTGCCAGCAGCAATCACCCCAGGGGCTCCTACGAGCAGTACTTC,CASSNHPRGSYEQYF
TRBJ1-4,TRBV28,-,TRBD1,TGTGCCAGCATTAAGCCCGCAGGGGGTAATGAAAAACTGTTTTTT,CASIKPAGGNEKLFF
TRBJ1-2,TRBV30,-,TRBD1,TGTGCCTGGAGTGTACGCGAGACAGGGTACTATGGCTACACCTTC,CAWSVRETGYYGYTF
TRBJ2-1,TRBV11-2,-,TRBD2,TGTGCCAGCAGCTCTGGGACTAGCGGAATCCCTCGCAATGAGCAGTTCTTC,CASSSGTSGIPRNEQFF
TRBJ1-3,TRBV9,-,-,TGTGCCAGCAGCACTGACACAGGGTTTGGAAACACCATATATTTT,CASSTDTGFGNTIYF
TRBJ2-7,TRBV15,-,TRBD2,TGTGCCACCACCCCCAGCGGGGGATTGGGGACCTACGAGCAGTACTTC,CATTPSGGLGTYEQYF
TRBJ1-3,TRBV5-1,-,-,TGCGCCAGCAGCTTGACGGGTGGAAACACCATATATTTT,CASSLTGGNTIYF
TRBJ1-5,TRBV19,-,-,TGTGCCAGTAGTATACGGGGCACCATACTGCGGGGGAATCAGCCCCAGCATTTT,CASSIRGTILRGNQPQHF
TRBJ2-7,TRBV7-8,-,-,TGTGCCAGCAGCTTAGGGGTGACGGAGTACGAGCAGTACTTC,CASSLGVTEYEQYF
TRBJ2-2,TRBV25-1,-,-,TGTGCCAGCAGTGAAACTCGAACGGGGGGGGAGCTGTTTTTT,CASSETRTGGELFF
TRBJ2-7,TRBV10-2,-,-,TGCGCCAGCAGTGATATGGCCGCACGCTACGAGCAGTACTTC,CASSDMAARYEQYF
TRBJ2-1,TRBV6-5,-,TRBD2,TGTGCCAGCAGCCTCGGCTCTAGCGGGAGAGGTGAGCAGTTCTTC,CASSLGSSGRGEQFF
TRBJ1-2,TRBV11-2,-,-,TGTGCCAGCAGCCCCAGCGTCAACTATGGCTACACCTTC,CASSPSVNYGYTF
TRBJ2-2,TRBV6-5,few,-,TGTGCCAGCATCCTGGACTGGGCCACCGGGGAGCTGTTTTTT,CASILDWATGELFF
TRBJ2-7,TRBV14,-,TRBD1,TGTGCCAGCAGCCCCGGGACAGTCCCAAACGAGCAGTACTTC,CASSPGTVPNEQYF
TRBJ2-7,TRBV27,-,TRBD2,TGTGCCAGCAGTCTCAGCGGGAGGGCCTACGAGCAGTACTTC,CASSLSGRAYEQYF
TRBJ2-1,TRBV27,-,TRBD2,TGTGCCAGCAGTCTCCGAGGACTAGCGGGACTTCTTGAGCATGAGCAGTTCTTC,CASSLRGLAGLLEHEQFF